This record looks at one TCR beta chain sequence and its context. The antigen is not known. The data were taken from a study of cytomegalovirus exposure and HLA in healthy donors. Study-wide findings and caveats: Researchers had no immune exposure information except CMV serostatus available. Analysis performed later found roughly 17,000 TCR beta sequences associated with HLA alleles at 0.05 false discovery rate. Productive status was seen about 90% or about 30% of the time for most TCR beta V segments in an earlier analysis.

With 60 Vbeta and 13 Jbeta primers, the PCR was carried out. Using immunoSEQ multiplex PCR, the repertoire was profiled, and TCRdb retains in-frame clones only, with some absent. In the table there are about 80,000 clones, under 80% of which are singletons. Trimming left V 4 bases short and J 3 bases short, with 11 bases between. The germline V gene encodes CDR1 SGDLS and CDR2 YYNGEE. The length of the CDR3 is 13 residues. As for the donors, each was a healthy bone marrow donor. The sequence was collected from a human donor in good health. The chain couples TRBV9 to TRBJ2-7; perhaps TRBD2 as D (5 bases). Sequenced sample: PBMCs. This CDR3 reads CASSSDGDYEQYF. The CDR3 nucleotides are TGTGCCAGCAGCTCGGACGGGGACTACGAGCAGTACTTC.